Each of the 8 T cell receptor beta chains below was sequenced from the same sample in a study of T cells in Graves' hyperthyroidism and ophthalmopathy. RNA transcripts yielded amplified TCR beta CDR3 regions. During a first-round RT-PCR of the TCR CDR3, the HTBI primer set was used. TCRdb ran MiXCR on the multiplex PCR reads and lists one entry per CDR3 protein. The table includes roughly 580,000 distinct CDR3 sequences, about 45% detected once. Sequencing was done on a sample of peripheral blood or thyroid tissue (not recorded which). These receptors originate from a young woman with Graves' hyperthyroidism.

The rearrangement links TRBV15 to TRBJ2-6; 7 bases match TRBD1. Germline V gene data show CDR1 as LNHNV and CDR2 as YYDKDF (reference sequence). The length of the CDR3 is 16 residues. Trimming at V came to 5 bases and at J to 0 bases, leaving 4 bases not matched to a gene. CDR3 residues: CATSVGDSSGANVLTF. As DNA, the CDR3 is TGTGCCACCAGCGTTGGGGACAGCTCTGGGGCCAACGTCCTGACTTTC.

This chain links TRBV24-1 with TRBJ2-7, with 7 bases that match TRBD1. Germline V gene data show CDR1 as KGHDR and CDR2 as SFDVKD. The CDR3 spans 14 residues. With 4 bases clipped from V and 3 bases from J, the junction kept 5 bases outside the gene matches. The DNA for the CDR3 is TGTGCCACCAGTGACCGGACAGGAAGCTACGAGCAGTACTTC. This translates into CATSDRTGSYEQYF.

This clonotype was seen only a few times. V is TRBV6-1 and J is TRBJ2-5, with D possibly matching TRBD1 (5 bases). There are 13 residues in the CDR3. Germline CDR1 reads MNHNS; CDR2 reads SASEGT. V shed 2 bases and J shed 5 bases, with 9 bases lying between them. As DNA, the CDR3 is TGTGCCAGCAGTGAACAGGGTGGGGAGACCCAGTACTTC. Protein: CASSEQGGETQYF.

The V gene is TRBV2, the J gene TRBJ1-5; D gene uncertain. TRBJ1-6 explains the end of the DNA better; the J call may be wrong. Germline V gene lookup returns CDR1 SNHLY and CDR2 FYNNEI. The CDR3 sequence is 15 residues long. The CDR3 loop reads CASSEDAGSNQPLHF. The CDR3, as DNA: TGTGCCAGCAGTGAGGATGCAGGAAGCAATCAGCCCCTCCACTTT.

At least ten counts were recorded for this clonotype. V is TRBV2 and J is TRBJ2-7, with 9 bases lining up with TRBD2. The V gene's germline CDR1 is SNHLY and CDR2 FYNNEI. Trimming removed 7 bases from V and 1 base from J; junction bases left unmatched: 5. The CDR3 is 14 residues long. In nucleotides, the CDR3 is TGTGCCAGCAAAGTGACTAGCGGTTCCTACGAGCAGTACTTC. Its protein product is CASKVTSGSYEQYF.

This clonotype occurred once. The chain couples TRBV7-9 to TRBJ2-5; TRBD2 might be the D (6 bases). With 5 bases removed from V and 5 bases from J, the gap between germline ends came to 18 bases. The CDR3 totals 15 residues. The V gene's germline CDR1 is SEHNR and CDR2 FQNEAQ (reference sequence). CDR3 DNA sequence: TGTGCCAGCAGCATGACTAGTCCTGGAGCGGAGACCCAGTACTTC. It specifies CASSMTSPGAETQYF.

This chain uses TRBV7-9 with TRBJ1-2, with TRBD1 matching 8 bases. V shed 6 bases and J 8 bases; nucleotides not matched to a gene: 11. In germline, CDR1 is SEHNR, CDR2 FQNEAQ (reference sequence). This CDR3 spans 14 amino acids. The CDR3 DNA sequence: TGTGCCAGCAGTCATGACAGGGGCACTGAGGGCTACACCTTC. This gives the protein CASSHDRGTEGYTF.

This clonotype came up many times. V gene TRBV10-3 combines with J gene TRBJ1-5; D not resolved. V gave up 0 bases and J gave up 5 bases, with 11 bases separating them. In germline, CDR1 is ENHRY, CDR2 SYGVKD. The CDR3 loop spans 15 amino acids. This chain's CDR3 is CAISESRDLDQPQHF. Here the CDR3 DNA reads TGTGCCATCAGTGAGTCGAGGGATCTGGATCAGCCCCAGCATTTT.